Here is one T cell receptor (beta chain) with its context. This CDR3 comprises 13 residues. CDR1 SGHDT and CDR2 YYEEEE come from the germline V gene. The sample comes from a study of memory CD8 T cells in hepatitis C reinfection. The overall study: HCV reinfection meant a positive HCV RNA test after two negative tests at least 60 days apart. Pre-reinfection sampling occurred 55 to 20 weeks ahead of detected reinfection.

Using immunoSEQ multiplex PCR, the repertoire was profiled, and TCRdb retains in-frame clones only, with some absent. The profile shows 40,000 to 60,000 clones, nearly 90% of them singletons. Sample time point: pre-reinfection, 55 to 20 weeks before reinfection detection. No in vitro expansion preceded TCR sequencing of the sorted cells. Control naive CD8 T cells came from a couple of donors at all three reinfection time points. V and J are TRBV5-6 and TRBJ2-5; 9 positions agree with TRBD1. The assigned J gene may be wrong: the sequence end matches TRBJ2-7 better. The receptor was isolated from a man in his late teens or twenties with hepatitis C virus infection. The specimen was naive CD8+ T cells sorted from blood. The CDR3 is CASSWTGDYEQYF. The CDR3 DNA is TGTGCCAGCAGCTGGACAGGGGACTACGAGCAGTACTTC.